The TCR beta chain described here comes from a study of T-cell reconstitution after alpha-beta-depleted transplantation in children. The sample holds many counts of this clonotype. V shed 5 bases and J shed 3 bases, with 16 bases lying between them. The CDR3 totals 15 residues. Germline CDR1 and CDR2: LNHDA and SQIVND (reference sequence). Unique molecular identifiers tagged the TCRbeta library. Each CDR3 protein is one row after TCRdb ran MiXCR on the PCR reads. The table shows about 610,000 distinct CDR3 sequences, with under 12% occurring only once. The sequence came from a human donor who donated a stem cell graft to a child with acute myeloid leukemia. The rearrangement uses TRBV19 and TRBJ1-1, with D possibly TRBD1 on 5 matching bases. This specimen consisted of PBMCs from the stem cell graft donor, obtained from the stem cell graft. The CDR3 sequence is CASSSFSAGDTEAFF. In DNA, the CDR3 is TGTGCCAGTAGTTCGTTTTCGGCGGGGGACACTGAAGCTTTCTTT.